This entry features one TCR beta chain sequence. Clones were sequenced by immunoSEQ multiplex PCR, and TCRdb holds only the in-frame ones, with some missing. The sample has some 76,000 clones, 80% to 95% seen once. This CDR3 has 11 amino acids. V shed 8 bases and J shed 0 bases, with 5 bases lying between them. Germline CDR1 MNHEY, CDR2 SMNVEV (reference sequence). The data derive from a study of OX40 agonist ivuxolimab in advanced cancers. The sequences come from CD4+ or CD8+ T cells sorted from blood, collected in a trial of the OX40 agonist ivuxolimab. The receptor was derived from an adult with an advanced solid tumor such as melanoma, head and neck, liver or kidney cancer. The V gene is TRBV27, the J gene TRBJ2-7; D is ambiguous. In DNA form, the CDR3 reads TGTGCCAGCGGAGTCTCCTACGAGCAGTACTTC. Translating gives CASGVSYEQYF.